Reported below is one T cell receptor (beta chain). Profiled with immunoSEQ multiplex PCR; TCRdb holds only in-frame clones, not every one. The top ten clones hold about 1.5% of a sample with 400,000 to 500,000 clones, roughly 89% of them seen once. The data stem from a study of blood T cell repertoires in COVID-19. CDR1 and CDR2 from the germline V gene are SGHRS and YFSETQ. Trimming removed 3 bases from V and 4 bases from J, with 15 bases in between. The CDR3 is 15 residues long. The rearrangement uses TRBV5-1 and TRBJ2-3, with D unclear. This TCR was sampled from a woman aged 25 to 39 with active or convalescent COVID-19. Sequencing was carried out using peripheral blood. CDR3 residues: CASSSSVRSADTQYF. In DNA form, the CDR3 reads TGCGCCAGCAGCTCGTCGGTCCGTTCCGCAGATACGCAGTATTTT.